The clone carrying this T cell receptor (beta chain) was observed a few times. The time point denotes: blood at routine non-recurrence follow-up after resection. In each case, whole RNA from tumor, nontumor lung or frozen PBMC was sequenced unsorted. TCRdb redid the calling of the 5' RACE reads with MiXCR, one entry per CDR3 protein. The table has about 120,000 distinct CDR3 sequences, 12% seen once; the top ten hold around a sixth. The CDR3 loop spans 16 amino acids. V was clipped by 3 bases and J by 9 bases; unmatched bases: 7. Germline values: CDR1 MGHRA, CDR2 YSYEKL. The data derive from a study of spatial heterogeneity in lung cancer.

The sequence was collected from a male donor with early-stage non-small cell lung cancer. This chain links TRBV4-1 with TRBJ1-6, with 11 bases aligning to TRBD1. The sample consisted of PBMCs, taken at follow-up. CDR3 protein: CASSQTGQGVISPLHF. In DNA, the CDR3 is TGCGCCAGCAGCCAGACGGGACAGGGGGTAATTTCACCCCTCCACTTT.